Each of the 9 T cell receptor beta chains below was sequenced from the same sample in a study of T cell responses to AZD1222 COVID-19 vaccine. Libraries were prepared by immunoSEQ multiplex PCR; TCRdb keeps only in-frame clonotypes and omits some of them. Seen here are more than 95,000 clones, 80% to 90% observed once, and the top ten hold about 8.7%. The specimen comprised peripheral blood, sampled on day 0 of AZD1222 vaccination. Every receptor here comes from an adult in good health.

This clone was recorded only once. The gene calls are TRBV3-1 (or the pseudogene TRBV3-2) and TRBJ1-1; D unclear. Between the trimmed V and J ends, which lost 4 bases and 4 bases, there was a span of 13 bases. Germline V gives CDR1 LGHDT, CDR2 YNNKEL (reference sequence). This CDR3 is built from 14 residues. Here the CDR3 DNA reads TGTGCCAGCAGCCTGTTCGATTACGGCACTGAAGCTTTCTTT. This gives the protein CASSLFDYGTEAFF.

The V call is TRBV6-5, the J call TRBJ1-3; D not resolved. V shed 6 bases and J shed 0 bases, with 12 bases lying between them. Germline V gene sequence: CDR1 MNHEY, CDR2 SVGAGI. The CDR3 spans 15 residues. DNA for the CDR3: TGTGCCAGCAGCACACCTCTTGGCTCTGGAAACACCATATATTTT. Amino acid sequence: CASSTPLGSGNTIYF.

This rearrangement joins TRBV7-6 to TRBJ2-7, with D possibly being TRBD2 (6 bases). The V and J ends lost 2 bases and 0 bases respectively, with 14 bases between them. Per germline, CDR1 SGHVS and CDR2 FNYEAQ. The CDR3 is 16 amino acids. The CDR3: CASSLMTRESSYEQYF. The CDR3 nucleotides are TGTGCCAGCAGCTTAATGACTAGGGAAAGCTCCTACGAGCAGTACTTC.

This clone was seen more than once but under ten times. This chain links TRBV29-1 with TRBJ2-1; D gene unclear. Trimming took 5 bases from V and 8 from J, leaving 13 bases between them. The CDR3 is made up of 12 amino acids. The V gene's germline CDR1 is SQVTM and CDR2 ANQGSEA. CDR3 coding DNA: TGCAGCGTTAATGACCGGGCCGATGAGCAGTTCTTC. Residues: CSVNDRADEQFF.

V gene TRBV14 combines with J gene TRBJ1-2, with 7 bases lining up with TRBD1. Germline V CDR1 and CDR2: SGHDN, FVKESK. Germline trimming cut 3 bases from V and 8 bases from J; bases unmatched to any gene: 6. The CDR3 is made up of 13 amino acids. CDR3 loop: CASSQVRTGGYTF. The CDR3 DNA sequence: TGTGCCAGCAGCCAGGTTAGGACAGGCGGCTACACCTTC. Drawing the rest from reference TRBV14 and TRBJ1-2, the complete variable domain is EAGVTQFPSHSVIEKGQTVTLRCDPISGHDNLYWYRRVMGKEIKFLLHFVKESKQDESGMPNNRFLAERTGGTYSTLKVQPAELEDSGVYFCASSQVRTGGYTFGSGTRLTVV.

The chain couples TRBV6-2 or TRBV6-3 to TRBJ1-1; D remains ambiguous. V dropped 2 bases and J dropped 0 bases, with 13 bases sitting between them. The CDR3 is 16 amino acids. The germline V gene encodes CDR1 MNHEY and CDR2 SVGEGT. The CDR3 spells CASSYPDRVMNTEAFF. DNA of the CDR3: TGTGCCAGCAGTTACCCGGACCGAGTCATGAACACTGAAGCTTTCTTT.

V is TRBV5-1 and J is TRBJ1-2; the match to TRBD1 covers 8 bases. The CDR3 has 16 residues. Per germline, CDR1 SGHRS and CDR2 YFSETQ. J was trimmed by 5 bases and V by 5 bases; bases with no gene match: 14. The CDR3 loop reads CASSFAPGQEIYGYTF. Here the CDR3 DNA reads TGCGCCAGCAGTTTTGCACCGGGACAGGAGATTTATGGCTACACCTTC.

V and J are TRBV19 and TRBJ1-4; the D is unclear. V was shortened by 6 bases and J by 3 bases, with 8 bases between the two germline ends. CDR3 size: 13 residues. Germline assignment: CDR1 LNHDA and CDR2 SQIVND (reference sequence). Here the CDR3 DNA reads TGTGCCAGTAGCCACGCGCCTAATGAAAAACTGTTTTTT. Residues: CASSHAPNEKLFF.

The V call is TRBV19, the J call TRBJ1-1; 7 nucleotides line up with TRBD1. In germline, CDR1 is LNHDA, CDR2 SQIVND (reference sequence). Trimming at V came to 6 bases and at J to 4 bases, leaving 2 bases not matched to a gene. The CDR3 contains 12 residues. The CDR3 DNA reads TGTGCCAGTAGGGCAGGGGGCACTGAAGCTTTCTTT. As protein: CASRAGGTEAFF.